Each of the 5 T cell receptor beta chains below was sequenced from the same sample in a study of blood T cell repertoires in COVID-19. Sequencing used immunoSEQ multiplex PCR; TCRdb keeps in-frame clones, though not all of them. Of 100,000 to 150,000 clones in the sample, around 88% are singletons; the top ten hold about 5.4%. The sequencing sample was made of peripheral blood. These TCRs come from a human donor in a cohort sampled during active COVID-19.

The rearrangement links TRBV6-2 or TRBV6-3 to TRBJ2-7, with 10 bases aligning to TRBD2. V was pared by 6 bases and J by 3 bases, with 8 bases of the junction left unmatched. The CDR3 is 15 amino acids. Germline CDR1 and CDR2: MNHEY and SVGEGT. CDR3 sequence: CASSRLTSGHYEQYF. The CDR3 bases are TGTGCCAGCAGCCGCCTGACTAGCGGGCACTACGAGCAGTACTTC.

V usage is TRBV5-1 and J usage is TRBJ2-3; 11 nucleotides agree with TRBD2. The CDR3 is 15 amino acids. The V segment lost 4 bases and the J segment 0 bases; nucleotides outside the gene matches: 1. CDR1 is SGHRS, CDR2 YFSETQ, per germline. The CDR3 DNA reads TGCGCCAGCAGCGGGACTAGCGGCAGCACAGATACGCAGTATTTT. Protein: CASSGTSGSTDTQYF.

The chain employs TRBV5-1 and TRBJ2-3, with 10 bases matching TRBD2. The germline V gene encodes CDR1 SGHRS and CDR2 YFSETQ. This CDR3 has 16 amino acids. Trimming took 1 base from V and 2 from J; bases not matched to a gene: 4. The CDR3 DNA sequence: TGCGCCAGCAGCTTGAAAGCGGGGGGGGACACAGATACGCAGTATTTT. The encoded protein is CASSLKAGGDTDTQYF.

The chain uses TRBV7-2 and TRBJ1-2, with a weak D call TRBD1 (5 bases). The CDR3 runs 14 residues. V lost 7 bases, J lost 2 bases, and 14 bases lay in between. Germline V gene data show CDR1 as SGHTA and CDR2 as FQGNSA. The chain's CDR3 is CASKFSGGNYGYTF. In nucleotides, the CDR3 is TGTGCCAGCAAGTTCTCGGGGGGAAACTATGGCTACACCTTC. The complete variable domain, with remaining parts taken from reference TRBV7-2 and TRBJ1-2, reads GAGVSQSPSNKVTEKGKDVELRCDPISGHTALYWYRQSLGQGLEFLIYFQGNSAPDKSGLPSDRFSAERTGGSVSTLTIQRTQQEDSAVYLCASKFSGGNYGYTFGSGTRLTVV.

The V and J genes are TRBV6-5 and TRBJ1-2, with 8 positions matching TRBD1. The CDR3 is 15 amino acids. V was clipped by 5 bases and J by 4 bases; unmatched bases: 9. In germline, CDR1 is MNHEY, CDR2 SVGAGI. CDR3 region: CASSKQDRGPYGYTF. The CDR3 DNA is TGTGCCAGCAGTAAACAAGACAGGGGCCCCTATGGCTACACCTTC.